Described below is a single T cell receptor beta chain sequence and its context. A sample-barcoded 5' primer and a J-beta primer mix were used in a second PCR of about 7 to 12 cycles. TCRdb reprocessed the 5' RACE reads via MiXCR and lists one record per CDR3 protein. The sample holds 600,000 to 850,000 distinct CDR3 sequences, approximately 25% seen once. This record belongs to a study of blood T cells in healthy people across ages. The trim removed 9 bases at V and 5 bases at J, leaving 10 bases unmatched. The CDR3 runs to 14 residues. Germline CDR1 is KGHDR and CDR2 is SFDVKD. This same sample was also part of a study on T cells of mothers and their children.

The V and J genes are TRBV24-1 and TRBJ1-1; 8 bases line up with TRBD1. The sequence was collected from a boy aged 5 to 17 in good health. Sequencing used blood. DNA for the CDR3: TGTGCCACCGCCTCGACAGGGGTGGGTACTGAAGCTTTCTTT. Translating it yields CATASTGVGTEAFF.